A single T cell receptor beta chain is shown here with its context. The germline V and J ends were trimmed by 4 bases and 5 bases, with 5 bases remaining between them. CDR3 size: 11 residues. Germline values: CDR1 MNHEY, CDR2 SVGAGI. The data were obtained in a study of vaccination and CD4 T cells after COVID-19. Study-level information: The convalescents included six males and four females, and among them two were Hispanic while seven were Caucasian.

TCRdb recomputed calls from the PCR reads with MiXCR, one row per CDR3 protein. Of about 20,000 distinct CDR3 sequences in the sample, 62% were seen once. Sequenced here: CD4+ T cells from blood, sampled before SARS-CoV-2 vaccination. The sequence came from a human donor who had recovered from COVID-19. The chain joins TRBV6-5 to TRBJ2-5; no reliable D call. The CDR3 DNA reads TGTGCCAGCAGTTCACGCGAGACCCAGTACTTC. It encodes CASSSRETQYF.